Listed here are 5 T cell receptor beta chains from one sample, sequenced in a study of blood T cell repertoires in COVID-19. Data came from immunoSEQ multiplex PCR; TCRdb stores just in-frame clones and leaves some out. Among roughly 53,000 clones, 86% were seen once, and the ten largest hold over 4.5%. The sample taken for sequencing was peripheral blood. The receptors were gathered from a middle-aged man with active COVID-19.

This rearrangement joins TRBV5-6 to TRBJ1-2; D unclear. There are 16 residues in the CDR3. Looked up from germline, CDR1 is SGHDT and CDR2 is YYEEEE. Trimming took 2 bases from V and 2 from J, leaving 16 bases between them. The CDR3 DNA sequence: TGTGCCAGCAGCTTCAGCCGGGAACACCCCAACTATGGCTACACCTTC. Translated, it gives CASSFSREHPNYGYTF. Drawing the rest from reference TRBV5-6 and TRBJ1-2, the complete variable domain is DAGVTQSPTHLIKTRGQQVTLRCSPKSGHDTVSWYQQALGQGPQFIFQYYEEEERQRGNFPDRFSGHQFPNYSSELNVNALLLGDSALYLCASSFSREHPNYGYTFGSGTRLTVV.

The V and J genes are TRBV10-3 and TRBJ1-1, with D perhaps matching TRBD1 (5 bases). V was shortened by 7 bases and J by 0 bases, with 18 bases between the two germline ends. Germline lookup yields CDR1 ENHRY and CDR2 SYGVKD. The CDR3 loop spans 16 amino acids. The DNA of the CDR3 is TGTGCCATCAACGAAGGAGACAGAAATATGAACACTGAAGCTTTCTTT. Amino acids: CAINEGDRNMNTEAFF.

In this sample, this clone turned up once. This rearrangement joins TRBV6-5 to TRBJ1-6, with 10 bases identical to TRBD1. Germline trimming cut 6 bases from V and 7 bases from J; bases unmatched to any gene: 6. The CDR3 is made up of 15 amino acids. Per the germline V gene, CDR1 is MNHEY and CDR2 is SVGAGI. The chain's CDR3 is CASRGTGDLNSPLHF. The CDR3 coding sequence is TGTGCCAGCAGGGGGACAGGGGATCTCAATTCACCCCTCCACTTT.

This chain connects TRBV4-1 to TRBJ2-1, with D possibly TRBD2 on 7 matching bases. Germline V lookup: CDR1 MGHRA, CDR2 YSYEKL. The CDR3 runs 21 residues. Trimming stripped 2 bases from V and 1 base from J, with 27 bases between. The CDR3 DNA reads as TGCGCCAGCAGCCAATTCTCACTCCCGGGACAAGGGGAGGGTTCCTACAATGAGCAGTTCTTC. As protein: CASSQFSLPGQGEGSYNEQFF.

This clone has more than one count but fewer than ten. The chain links TRBV5-1 to TRBJ1-2; D may be TRBD1 (6 bases). Between the trimmed V and J ends, which lost 0 bases and 1 base, there was a span of 13 bases. Germline CDR1 and CDR2: SGHRS and YFSETQ. The CDR3 runs 16 residues. CDR3 residues: CASSLGGDTHNYGYTF. The CDR3 DNA reads as TGCGCCAGCAGCTTGGGTGGGGACACCCATAACTATGGCTACACCTTC.